This T cell receptor (beta chain) was observed in a study of human T cells and chemical hapten exposure. At the level of the study: Variability of per-sample TCR yields stemmed mainly from small differences in pooled library volume.

TCRdb re-analysed the RACE reads in MiXCR, keeping a single row per CDR3 protein. There are some 200,000 distinct CDR3 sequences in the sample; more than 20% occur only once, and less than 7% lies in the top ten. The sample's time point: patch test 1, 2 weeks after DPC sensitization. The treatment denotes: therapeutic diphenylcyclopropenone sensitization with weekly scalp DPC. CDR3 size: 14 residues. Germline values: CDR1 DFQATT, CDR2 SNEGSKA (reference sequence). Whole-study findings and limits: Expanded TCRs clustered into significantly more large CDR3 similarity groups than controls, the analysis revealed.

This clonotype was seen only a few times. Its specificity is not known. The receptor's source is a woman between 50 and 59 years old with alopecia areata. Some clones in this sample may be carry-over from other donors' samples. The chain has TRBV20-1 and TRBJ2-7; unclear D gene. The sample was whole blood, taken in connection with sensitization to the hapten diphenylcyclopropenone (DPC). The CDR3 DNA is TGCAGCTGGCGGAATTGGAGTGGATCCTACGAGCAGTACTTC. It translates to CSWRNWSGSYEQYF.